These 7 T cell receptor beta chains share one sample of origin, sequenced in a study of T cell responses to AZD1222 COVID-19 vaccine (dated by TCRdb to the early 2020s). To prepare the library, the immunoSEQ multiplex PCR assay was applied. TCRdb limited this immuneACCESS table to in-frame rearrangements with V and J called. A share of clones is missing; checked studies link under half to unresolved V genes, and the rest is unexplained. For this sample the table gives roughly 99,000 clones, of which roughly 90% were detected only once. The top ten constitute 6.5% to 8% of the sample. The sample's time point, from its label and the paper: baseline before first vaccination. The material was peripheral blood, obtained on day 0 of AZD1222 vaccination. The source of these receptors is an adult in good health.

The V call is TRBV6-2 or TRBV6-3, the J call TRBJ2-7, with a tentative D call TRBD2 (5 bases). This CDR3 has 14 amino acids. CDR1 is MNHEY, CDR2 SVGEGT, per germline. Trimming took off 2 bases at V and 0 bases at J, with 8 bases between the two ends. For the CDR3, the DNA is TGTGCCAGCAGTTACGGACTCCACTCCTACGAGCAGTACTTC. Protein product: CASSYGLHSYEQYF.

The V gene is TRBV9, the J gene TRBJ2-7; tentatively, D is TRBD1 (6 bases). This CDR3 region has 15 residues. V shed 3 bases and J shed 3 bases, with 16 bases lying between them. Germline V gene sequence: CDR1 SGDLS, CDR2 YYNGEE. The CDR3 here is CASSARDTALYEQYF. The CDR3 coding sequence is TGTGCCAGCAGCGCCCGGGACACCGCTCTCTACGAGCAGTACTTC.

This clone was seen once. The CDR3 is CASTNGGQKNQPQHF. The CDR3 DNA sequence: TGTGCCAGCACAAACGGGGGACAGAAGAATCAGCCCCAGCATTTT. The chain is built from TRBV28 and TRBJ1-5; 7 bases match TRBD1. Germline V gene sequence: CDR1 MDHEN, CDR2 SYDVKM. CDR3 length: 15 amino acids. V dropped 7 bases and J dropped 4; count of bases not matched to a gene: 10.

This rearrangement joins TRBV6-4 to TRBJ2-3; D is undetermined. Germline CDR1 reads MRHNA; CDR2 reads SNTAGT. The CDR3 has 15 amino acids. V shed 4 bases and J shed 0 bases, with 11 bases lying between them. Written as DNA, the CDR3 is TGTGCCAGCAGTGCCAGGCCGGCCAGCACAGATACGCAGTATTTT. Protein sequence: CASSARPASTDTQYF.

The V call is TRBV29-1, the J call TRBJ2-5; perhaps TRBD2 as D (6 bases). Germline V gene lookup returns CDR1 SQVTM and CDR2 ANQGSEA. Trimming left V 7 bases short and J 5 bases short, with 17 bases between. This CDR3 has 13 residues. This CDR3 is CSAMGGQMETQYF. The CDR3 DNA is TGCAGCGCCATGGGGGGTCAGATGGAGACCCAGTACTTC.

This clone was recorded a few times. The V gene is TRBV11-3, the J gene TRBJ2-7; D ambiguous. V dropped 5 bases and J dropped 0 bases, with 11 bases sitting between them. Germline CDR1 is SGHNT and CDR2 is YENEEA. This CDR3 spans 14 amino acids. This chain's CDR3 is CASSRLALSYEQYF. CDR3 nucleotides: TGTGCCAGCAGCAGGTTGGCACTCTCCTACGAGCAGTACTTC.

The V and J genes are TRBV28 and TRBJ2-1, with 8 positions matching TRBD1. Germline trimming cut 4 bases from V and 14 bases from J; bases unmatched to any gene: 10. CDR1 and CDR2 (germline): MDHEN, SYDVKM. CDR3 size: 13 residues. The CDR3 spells CASSSWTGRVKFF. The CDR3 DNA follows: TGTGCCAGCAGTTCCTGGACAGGGCGGGTGAAGTTCTTC.